The 6 T cell receptor beta chains listed next were all sequenced from one sample in a study of blood T cell repertoires in COVID-19. Using immunoSEQ multiplex PCR, the repertoire was profiled, and TCRdb retains in-frame clones only, with some absent. The sample lists roughly 160,000 clones, around 82% occurring once. Sequencing was performed on peripheral blood. Receptors originate from a man between 65 and 85 years old with active or convalescent COVID-19.

The chain uses TRBV28 and TRBJ2-1; D ambiguous. Looked up from germline, CDR1 is MDHEN and CDR2 is SYDVKM. The CDR3 consists of 14 residues. The V and J ends lost 4 bases and 0 bases respectively, with 7 bases between them. CDR3 protein: CASSSYSSYNEQFF. The CDR3 DNA sequence: TGTGCCAGCAGTTCGTACAGCTCCTACAATGAGCAGTTCTTC. Looking up the rest from reference TRBV28 and TRBJ2-1 gives the full variable domain: DVKVTQSSRYLVKRTGEKVFLECVQDMDHENMFWYRQDPGLGLRLIYFSYDVKMKEKGDIPEGYSVSREKKERFSLILESASTNQTSMYLCASSSYSSYNEQFFGPGTRLTVL.

V and J are TRBV7-8 and TRBJ1-5; 8 positions match TRBD1. CDR1 and CDR2 from the germline V gene are SGHVS and FQNEAQ. The CDR3 is 15 residues long. J gave up 4 bases and V 5 bases, and 7 bases lay outside the gene matches. DNA of the CDR3: TGTGCCAGCAGCGACGACAGGGGATTTAATCAGCCCCAGCATTTT. The encoded protein is CASSDDRGFNQPQHF.

The V call is TRBV6-5, the J call TRBJ2-5, with TRBD2 matching 11 bases. The CDR3 has 15 amino acids. V shed 6 bases, J shed 2 bases, and the junction held 5 bases outside the gene matches. CDR1 is MNHEY and CDR2 is SVGAGI in the germline V gene. CDR3 in DNA: TGTGCCAGCAGCATAAGACTAGCGGGACAAGAGACCCAGTACTTC. It is translated as CASSIRLAGQETQYF.

This clone was observed a few times. The chain employs TRBV5-1 and TRBJ1-1, with D maybe TRBD1 (6 bases). CDR1 and CDR2 from the germline V gene are SGHRS and YFSETQ. Trimming stripped 2 bases from V and 4 bases from J, with 15 bases between. The CDR3 covers 15 residues. CDR3 residues: CASSLAQGLGTEAFF. The CDR3 DNA reads as TGCGCCAGCAGCTTAGCCCAGGGGCTGGGCACTGAAGCTTTCTTT.

The rearrangement joins TRBV19 to TRBJ2-1, with D possibly matching TRBD1 (6 bases). This CDR3 spans 15 amino acids. CDR1 is LNHDA and CDR2 is SQIVND in the germline V gene (reference sequence). V was shortened by 10 bases and J by 1 base, with 17 bases between the two germline ends. This CDR3 is CATRSYRESYNEQFF. DNA for the CDR3: TGTGCCACTAGATCATACAGGGAGTCCTACAATGAGCAGTTCTTC. The full variable domain, rest sourced from reference TRBV19 and TRBJ2-1, is DGGITQSPKYLFRKEGQNVTLSCEQNLNHDAMYWYRQDPGQGLRLIYYSQIVNDFQKGDIAEGYSVSREKKESFPLTVTSAQKNPTAFYLCATRSYRESYNEQFFGPGTRLTVL.

The chain is built from TRBV27 and TRBJ1-4; no clear D gene. Germline CDR1 and CDR2: MNHEY and SMNVEV (reference sequence). V was trimmed by 6 bases and J by 8 bases, leaving 16 bases between them. This CDR3 comprises 14 residues. The CDR3 nucleotides read TGTGCCAGCAGCGTGAGAGGGCTAGGAGAAAAACTGTTTTTT. Its translation is CASSVRGLGEKLFF. Using reference TRBV27 and TRBJ1-4 for the parts outside the CDR3, the full variable domain is EAQVTQNPRYLITVTGKKLTVTCSQNMNHEYMSWYRQDPGLGLRQIYYSMNVEVTDKGDVPEGYKVSRKEKRNFPLILESPSPNQTSLYFCASSVRGLGEKLFFGSGTQLSVL.